This TCR beta chain stems from a study of a mutant IDH1 vaccine in newly diagnosed glioma. Assay used: immunoSEQ multiplex PCR; TCRdb lists only in-frame clones, some missing. The profile shows over 50,000 clones, about three quarters of them singletons. Time point meaning: week 47, end of study. Mutant IDH1 20-mer peptide, at 300 ug, made up each vaccine dose, with topical imiquimod. The CDR3 loop spans 15 amino acids. J was trimmed by 4 bases and V by 3 bases; bases with no gene match: 10. Germline V gives CDR1 SGDLS, CDR2 YYNGEE. In regard to this clone: Its antigen remains unidentified.

The origin of this receptor is a woman between 40 and 50 years old with glioma. Some clones in this sample may be carry-over from other donors' samples. This chain joins TRBV9 and TRBJ2-7, with 7 nucleotides matching TRBD2. The material sequenced was PBMCs, taken from a glioma patient whose treatment included an IDH1 peptide vaccine. CDR3 residues: CASSDKEGRGYEQYF. DNA of the CDR3: TGTGCCAGCAGCGACAAAGAAGGGAGGGGTTACGAGCAGTACTTC.